This T cell receptor (beta chain) was recovered during a study of beta chain features in type 1 diabetes. In its sample, this clone was seen a few times. Its matching antigen is unknown. Sort purity for all populations was recorded as exceeding 98%. Expressed TCRB transcripts got sequenced, as all isolated RNA was reverse transcribed. Measured with immunoSEQ multiplex PCR; TCRdb has only the in-frame clones, and not every one. The table has around 130,000 clones, roughly 10% seen once; the top ten hold about 0.7%. The CDR3 runs to 17 residues. V lost 0 bases and J 0 bases, leaving 10 bases between the germline ends. Germline V gene data show CDR1 as SGDLS and CDR2 as YYNGEE. Overall study findings and caveats: PCR might favor shorter templates, equally in patients and controls. Shorter TCRB CDR3s, moderately but significantly so, were found in Type 1 diabetes patients in all four CD4+ subsets. When VDJ junctions were examined, type 1 diabetes patients showed fewer insertions and more deletions.

This TCR came from a man aged 25-45 years with type 1 diabetes. The chain combines TRBV9 with TRBJ2-6, with D possibly TRBD1 on 5 matching bases. The sequencing sample was made of central memory CD4+ T cells from blood. The CDR3: CASSVGQSSSGANVLTF. The CDR3 nucleotides read TGTGCCAGCAGCGTAGGACAGTCAAGCTCTGGGGCCAACGTCCTGACTTTC.